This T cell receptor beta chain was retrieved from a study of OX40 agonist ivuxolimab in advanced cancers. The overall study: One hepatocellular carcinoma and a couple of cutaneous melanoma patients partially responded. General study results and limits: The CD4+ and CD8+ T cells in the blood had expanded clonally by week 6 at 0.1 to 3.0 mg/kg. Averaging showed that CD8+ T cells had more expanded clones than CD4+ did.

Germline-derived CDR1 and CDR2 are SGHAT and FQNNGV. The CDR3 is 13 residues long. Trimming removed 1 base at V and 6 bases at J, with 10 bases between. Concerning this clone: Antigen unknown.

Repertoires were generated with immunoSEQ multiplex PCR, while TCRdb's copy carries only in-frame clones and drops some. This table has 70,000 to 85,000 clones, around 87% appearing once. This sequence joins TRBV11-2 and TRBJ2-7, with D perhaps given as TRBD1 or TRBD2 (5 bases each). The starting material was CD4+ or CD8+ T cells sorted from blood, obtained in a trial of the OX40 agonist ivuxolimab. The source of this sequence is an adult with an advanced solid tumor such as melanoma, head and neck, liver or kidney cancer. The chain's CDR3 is CASSLGFGGEQYF. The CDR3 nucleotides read TGTGCCAGCAGCTTAGGATTTGGGGGCGAGCAGTACTTC.